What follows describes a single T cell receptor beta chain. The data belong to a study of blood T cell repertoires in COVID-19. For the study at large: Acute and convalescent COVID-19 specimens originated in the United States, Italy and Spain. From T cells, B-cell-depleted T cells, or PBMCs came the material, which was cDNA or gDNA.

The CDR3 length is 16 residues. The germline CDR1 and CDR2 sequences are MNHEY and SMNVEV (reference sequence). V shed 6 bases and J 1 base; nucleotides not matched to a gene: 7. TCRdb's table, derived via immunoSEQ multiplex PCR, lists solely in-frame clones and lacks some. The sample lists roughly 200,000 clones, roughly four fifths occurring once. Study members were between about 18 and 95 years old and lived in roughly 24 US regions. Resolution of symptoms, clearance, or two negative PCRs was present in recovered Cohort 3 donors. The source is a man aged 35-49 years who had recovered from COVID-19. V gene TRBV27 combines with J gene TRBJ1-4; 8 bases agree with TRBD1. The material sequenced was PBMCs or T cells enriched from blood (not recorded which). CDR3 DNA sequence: TGTGCCAGCAGCATAGACAGGGGAGGAACTAATGAAAAACTGTTTTTT. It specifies CASSIDRGGTNEKLFF.